This T cell receptor beta chain was recovered during a study of blood T cell repertoires in COVID-19. Study overall: The analysed material was cDNA or gDNA that came from T cells, B-cell-depleted T cells, or PBMCs.

Sequenced by immunoSEQ multiplex PCR; TCRdb stores in-frame clones only, minus some. The data contain approximately 210,000 clones, about nine tenths of them singletons. This clone appeared a single time. The CDR3 contains 14 residues. CDR1 and CDR2 from the germline V gene are SGHTA and FQGNSA. The V and J ends lost 5 bases and 1 base respectively, with 11 bases between them. Sequenced input: PBMCs or T cells enriched from blood (not recorded which). This clonotype was obtained from a man aged 30 to 39 in a cohort exposed to, infected with or recovered from COVID-19 (not recorded which). The V and J genes are TRBV7-2 and TRBJ1-1; D remains ambiguous. The DNA of the CDR3 is TGTGCCAGCAGCCAGCACGGGAAGAACACTGAAGCTTTCTTT. Translated, it gives CASSQHGKNTEAFF.